This TCR beta chain was profiled in a study of blood T cell repertoires in COVID-19. Study context: Sites across the United States, Italy and Spain contributed samples from acute and convalescent COVID-19.

Sequencing used immunoSEQ multiplex PCR; TCRdb keeps in-frame clones, though not all of them. The table includes a few hundred thousand clones, 70% to 85% detected once. This clone occurred a few times. The CDR3 runs to 12 residues. Trimming took 2 bases from V and 4 from J, leaving 7 bases between them. The germline V gene encodes CDR1 SGHDT and CDR2 YYEEEE. This chain uses TRBV5-6 with TRBJ2-7; maybe TRBD2 (5 bases). The sequenced sample was peripheral blood. The sequence was obtained from a woman older than 75 with acute or convalescent COVID-19. The CDR3 bases are TGTGCCAGCAGCTTCTGGGAGTACGAGCAGTACTTC. This gives the protein CASSFWEYEQYF.